The 27 T cell receptor beta chains in this list originate from one sample, sequenced in a study of radiotherapy plus CTLA-4 blockade in lung cancer. TCRdb keeps only in-frame clones here, not all; method: immunoSEQ multiplex PCR. This sample carries tens of thousands of clones, 70% to 85% of them seen once, and the ten largest clones take roughly 4%. The sample in question was peripheral blood, obtained from a patient treated with radiotherapy plus ipilimumab. Source of these receptors: a human donor with non-small cell lung cancer who had a partial response to radiotherapy plus ipilimumab.

This clone has a handful of counts. The V and J genes are TRBV6-5 and TRBJ1-1; maybe TRBD1 (5 bases). Germline CDR1 reads MNHEY; CDR2 reads SVGAGI. This CDR3 has 14 amino acids. V was pared by 5 bases and J by 1 base, with 11 bases between. The CDR3 loop reads CASSPRGRNTEAFF. As DNA, the CDR3 is TGTGCCAGCAGTCCCCGGGGGAGGAACACTGAAGCTTTCTTT.

V gene TRBV11-2 combines with J gene TRBJ2-1, with 12 positions matching TRBD2. This CDR3 has 15 amino acids. The junction had 5 bases not matched to a gene; V was cut back by 5 bases and J by 6 bases. From germline, CDR1 is SGHAT and CDR2 FQNNGV. CDR3 residues: CASSVLAGGRNEQFF. DNA for the CDR3: TGTGCCAGCAGCGTTCTAGCGGGGGGGCGCAATGAGCAGTTCTTC.

The chain has TRBV5-1 and TRBJ2-5; D is perhaps TRBD2 (6 bases). V gave up 4 bases and J gave up 2 bases, with 21 bases separating them. The CDR3 is 17 amino acids. Germline values: CDR1 SGHRS, CDR2 YFSETQ. CDR3 nucleotide sequence: TGCGCCAGCAGCCTGACTCCCTTTTTGGGACTTCAAGAGACCCAGTACTTC. This sequence encodes CASSLTPFLGLQETQYF.

The rearrangement joins TRBV6-5 to TRBJ2-5; TRBD2 aligns across 9 bases. Germline V lookup: CDR1 MNHEY, CDR2 SVGAGI. The CDR3 has 15 amino acids. Trimming removed 3 bases from V and 4 bases from J; junction bases left unmatched: 6. CDR3 DNA sequence: TGTGCCAGCAGTTATGGGCTAGCGGGGACAGAGACCCAGTACTTC. The encoded protein is CASSYGLAGTETQYF.

The chain employs TRBV19 and TRBJ2-7; 8 bases align to TRBD1. CDR3 length equals 15 residues. Germline V gives CDR1 LNHDA, CDR2 SQIVND (reference sequence). J was trimmed by 5 bases and V by 2 bases; bases with no gene match: 8. The CDR3 spells CASSIIGQGRNEQYF. The CDR3 DNA reads as TGTGCCAGTAGTATAATCGGACAGGGAAGGAACGAGCAGTACTTC.

The V call is TRBV19, the J call TRBJ2-5; 10 nucleotides line up with TRBD1. J lost 7 bases, V lost 3 bases, and 5 bases had no gene match. This CDR3 spans 14 amino acids. From germline, CDR1 is LNHDA and CDR2 SQIVND (reference sequence). As DNA, the CDR3 is TGTGCCAGTAGTATGGGACAGGGGAGGGTGACCCAGTACTTC. It specifies CASSMGQGRVTQYF.

V gene TRBV6-6 combines with J gene TRBJ2-1; a weak D match, TRBD1 (6 bases). The germline V gene has CDR1 MNHNY and CDR2 SVGAGI (reference sequence). The CDR3 extends over 12 amino acids. Between the trimmed V and J ends, which lost 5 bases and 10 bases, there was a span of 12 bases. The CDR3: CASSQGLGEQFF. CDR3 in DNA: TGTGCCAGCAGTCAGGGGCTTGGGGAGCAGTTCTTC.

The rearrangement uses TRBV6-5 and TRBJ1-6; 7 bases align to TRBD1. CDR3 length equals 13 residues. Trimming cost V 5 bases and J 12 bases; bases outside gene matches: 7. The germline V gene has CDR1 MNHEY and CDR2 SVGAGI. In nucleotides, the CDR3 is TGTGCCAGCAGTAGGGAGACAGGGTTACCCCTCCACTTT. This encodes CASSRETGLPLHF.

As to this clone: Additional DNA sequences in this sample encode the identical CDR3. The chain links TRBV5-1 to TRBJ2-2, with a weak D call TRBD1 (5 bases). Germline V gene data show CDR1 as SGHRS and CDR2 as YFSETQ. V was trimmed by 1 base and J by 4 bases, leaving 11 bases between them. The CDR3 sequence is 15 residues long. The CDR3: CASSLLQGGTGELFF. The CDR3 DNA follows: TGCGCCAGCAGCTTGCTCCAGGGTGGCACCGGGGAGCTGTTTTTT.

The J gene is TRBJ2-7, the V gene TRBV2; TRBD2 agrees at 8 bases. J was trimmed by 2 bases and V by 11 bases; bases with no gene match: 8. Germline values: CDR1 SNHLY, CDR2 FYNNEI. The CDR3 is 13 residues long. CDR3 in amino acids: CAAFGRETYEQYF. As DNA, the CDR3 is TGTGCCGCCTTCGGGAGGGAAACCTACGAGCAGTACTTC.

This clone was seen only a few times. This rearrangement joins TRBV6-5 to TRBJ1-6; D possibly corresponds to TRBD1 (5 bases). CDR1 is MNHEY and CDR2 is SVGAGI in the germline V gene. The CDR3 covers 14 residues. Trimming removed 5 bases from V and 9 bases from J, with 14 bases in between. Here the CDR3 reads CASSRQGLGSPLHF. The CDR3 DNA is TGTGCCAGCAGTCGTCAGGGTTTGGGTTCACCCCTCCACTTT.

The chain uses TRBV5-1 and TRBJ2-7; 8 bases line up with TRBD2. The CDR3 is made up of 16 amino acids. Losses at the gene ends were 8 bases for V and 6 bases for J; bases not matched to a gene: 19. Per germline, CDR1 SGHRS and CDR2 YFSETQ. The CDR3 is CASHHGGGTTYGEQYF. Written as DNA, the CDR3 is TGCGCCAGTCACCACGGGGGGGGTACTACATACGGCGAGCAGTACTTC.

V usage is TRBV9 and J usage is TRBJ1-3; D perhaps matches TRBD1 (5 bases). Between the trimmed V and J ends, which lost 4 bases and 5 bases, there was a span of 16 bases. The germline V gene has CDR1 SGDLS and CDR2 YYNGEE. This CDR3 is 15 amino acids long. CDR3 in DNA: TGTGCCAGCAGCAGAGGCGGGGGGGTTAGAAACACCATATATTTT. Residues: CASSRGGGVRNTIYF. Full variable domain (remainder filled in from reference TRBV9 and TRBJ1-3): DSGVTQTPKHLITATGQRVTLRCSPRSGDLSVYWYQQSLDQGLQFLIQYYNGEERAKGNILERFSAQQFPDLHSELNLSSLELGDSALYFCASSRGGGVRNTIYFGEGSWLTVV.

The V call is TRBV9, the J call TRBJ2-1; 9 bases agree with TRBD2. V gave up 0 bases and J gave up 6 bases; unmatched junction bases: 7. There are 16 residues in the CDR3. The germline V gene encodes CDR1 SGDLS and CDR2 YYNGEE. This chain's CDR3 is CASSVEGGGVRNEQFF. The CDR3 coding sequence is TGTGCCAGCAGCGTAGAAGGCGGGGGGGTCCGCAATGAGCAGTTCTTC.

The J gene is TRBJ1-1, the V gene TRBV30; no reliable D call. V was cut by 0 bases and J by 1 base, with 6 bases left in between. The CDR3 sequence is 13 residues long. Germline assignment: CDR1 GTSNPN and CDR2 SVGIG (reference sequence). The CDR3 nucleotides are TGTGCCTGGAGTGTAAACAGGAACACTGAAGCTTTCTTT. Its translation: CAWSVNRNTEAFF.

The genes are TRBV23-1 and TRBJ2-1, with TRBD2 as a possible D gene (5 bases). TRBV23-1 is an open reading frame, and its role is uncertain. CDR3 length equals 13 residues. Deletions cut 0 bases from V and 8 bases from J, with 8 bases between. In DNA form, the CDR3 reads TGCGCCAGCAGTCAATCGAGGGTTTATGAGCAGTTCTTC. Translated: CASSQSRVYEQFF.

The CDR3 loop is CSALDRGAGANVLTF. The CDR3 DNA reads TGCAGCGCATTGGACAGGGGCGCTGGGGCCAACGTCCTGACTTTC. The chain joins TRBV29-1 to TRBJ2-6, with 9 bases aligning to TRBD1. J was trimmed by 2 bases and V by 7 bases; bases with no gene match: 6. Germline V gene sequence: CDR1 SQVTM, CDR2 ANQGSEA. The CDR3 covers 15 residues.

The chain joins TRBV29-1 to TRBJ2-7, with 9 bases aligning to TRBD2. The CDR3 runs to 15 residues. The germline CDR1 and CDR2 sequences are SQVTM and ANQGSEA. Unmatched junction bases numbered 12, after V lost 7 bases and J lost 2 bases. The CDR3 loop reads CSGNPHERGAYEQYF. CDR3 DNA: TGCAGCGGCAACCCGCATGAGCGGGGGGCCTACGAGCAGTACTTC.

The gene calls are TRBV27 and TRBJ2-7, with D maybe TRBD2 (7 bases). Germline values: CDR1 MNHEY, CDR2 SMNVEV (reference sequence). The length of the CDR3 is 15 residues. Trimming removed 5 bases at V and 6 bases at J, with 20 bases between. The chain's CDR3 is CASSPARGGPGEQYF. CDR3 DNA sequence: TGTGCCAGCAGTCCGGCTAGGGGGGGGCCGGGCGAGCAGTACTTC.

The chain couples TRBV28 to TRBJ1-1; no clear D. V was pared by 10 bases and J by 9 bases, with 15 bases between. Germline V gene sequence: CDR1 MDHEN, CDR2 SYDVKM. The CDR3 spans 11 residues. CDR3: CATVEANKAFF. Here the CDR3 DNA reads TGTGCCACCGTTGAGGCCAACAAAGCTTTCTTT.

Turning to this clone: At one boundary the junction diverges from the germline segment, which might be a read error. The same CDR3 is also encoded by other DNA sequences in this sample. This chain connects TRBV2 to TRBJ1-6, with unresolved D. The CDR3 extends over 15 amino acids. Germline lookup yields CDR1 SNHLY and CDR2 FYNNEI. As DNA, the CDR3 is TGTGCCAGCAGCGGCGGGGTTGGGGATAATTCCCCCCTCCACTTT. It translates to CASSGGVGDNSPLHF. The whole variable domain, remainder taken from reference TRBV2 and TRBJ1-6, is EPEVTQTPSHQVTQMGQEVILRCVPISNHLYFYWYRQILGQKVEFLVSFYNNEISEKSEIFDDQFSVERPDGSNFTLKIRSTKLEDSAMYFCASSGGVGDNSPLHFGNGTRLTVT.

The chain joins TRBV7-2 to TRBJ1-3, with D hard to call. The CDR3 has 17 residues. Trimming took off 1 base at V and 0 bases at J, with 13 bases between the two ends. The germline V gene has CDR1 SGHTA and CDR2 FQGNSA. CDR3 coding DNA: TGTGCCAGCAGCTTAGTTCGAGGCGGTAGCTCTGGAAACACCATATATTTT. It yields the protein CASSLVRGGSSGNTIYF.

This sequence joins TRBV19 and TRBJ1-5; possible D gene TRBD1, 6 bases. The V end lost 7 bases, the J end lost 6 bases, and 10 bases lay between the germline ends. This CDR3 is 12 amino acids long. Germline CDR1 LNHDA, CDR2 SQIVND (reference sequence). The CDR3, as DNA: TGTGCCAGTAACACAGGGTTTCAGCCCCAGCATTTT. This sequence encodes CASNTGFQPQHF.

This sequence joins TRBV19 and TRBJ1-1; perhaps TRBD1 as D (6 bases). CDR1 and CDR2 (germline): LNHDA, SQIVND (reference sequence). This CDR3 spans 15 amino acids. Trimming stripped 4 bases from V and 0 bases from J, with 12 bases between. The CDR3 loop is CASSTDSYMNTEAFF. In nucleotides, the CDR3 is TGTGCCAGTAGTACGGACAGCTACATGAACACTGAAGCTTTCTTT.

The chain carries TRBV11-2 and TRBJ2-7; TRBD1 matches 8 bases. This CDR3 has 16 residues. Trimming removed 0 bases from V and 7 bases from J; junction bases left unmatched: 11. In germline, CDR1 is SGHAT, CDR2 FQNNGV. The CDR3 nucleotides are TGTGCCAGCAGCTTAGATGGGACAGGCCGAAGTAATGAGCAGTACTTC. Amino acid sequence: CASSLDGTGRSNEQYF.

The count of this clone is one. The chain couples TRBV6-1 to TRBJ2-1; 16 bases map to TRBD2. V trimming: 4 bases; J trimming: 3 bases; junction bases outside the gene matches: 9. Germline V gene sequence: CDR1 MNHNS, CDR2 SASEGT. The CDR3 runs 19 residues. The CDR3 DNA reads TGTGCCAGCAGTGCCGAGGGGGGACTAGCGGGGGGGTACTACAATGAGCAGTTCTTC. Protein product: CASSAEGGLAGGYYNEQFF.

The chain combines TRBV15 with TRBJ2-7; D possibly corresponds to TRBD1 (5 bases). V shed 2 bases and J shed 3 bases, with 5 bases lying between them. The CDR3 length is 12 residues. From germline, CDR1 is LNHNV and CDR2 YYDKDF (reference sequence). CDR3 sequence (DNA): TGTGCCACCAGCAGACAGGGCTACGAGCAGTACTTC. It is translated as CATSRQGYEQYF.